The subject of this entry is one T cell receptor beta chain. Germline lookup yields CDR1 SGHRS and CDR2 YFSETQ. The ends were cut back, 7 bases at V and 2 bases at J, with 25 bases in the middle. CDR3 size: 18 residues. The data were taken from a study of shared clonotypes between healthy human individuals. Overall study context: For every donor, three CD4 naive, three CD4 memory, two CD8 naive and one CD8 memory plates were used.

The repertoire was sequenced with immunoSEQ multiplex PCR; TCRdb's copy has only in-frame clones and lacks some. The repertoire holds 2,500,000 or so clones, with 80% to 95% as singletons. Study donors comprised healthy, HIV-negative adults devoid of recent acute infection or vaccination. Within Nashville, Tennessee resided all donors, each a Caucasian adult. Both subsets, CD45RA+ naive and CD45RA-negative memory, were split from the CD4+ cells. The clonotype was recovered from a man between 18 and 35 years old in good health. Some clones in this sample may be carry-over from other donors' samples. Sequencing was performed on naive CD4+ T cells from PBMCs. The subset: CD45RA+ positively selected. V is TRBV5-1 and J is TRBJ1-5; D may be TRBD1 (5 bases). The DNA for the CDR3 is TGCGCCAGCCGTGGGGACCTACGGACTCCGGTGGGCAATCAGCCCCAGCATTTT. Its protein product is CASRGDLRTPVGNQPQHF.